This TCR beta chain is from a study of shared clonotypes between healthy human individuals. In replicate PCRs of sorted subsets, about 220 ng DNA, roughly 31,000 T cell genomes, was used. In the study's own analysis: ImmunoSEQ only sent back junction sequences with no quality scores, so filtering was done differently. Repertoires were generated with immunoSEQ multiplex PCR, while TCRdb's copy carries only in-frame clones and drops some. V and J calls and clone size come straight from that table; D and trimming were deduced from the DNA. This table has 900,000 to 1,200,000 clones, about 84% appearing once. Study conclusions and caveats: Sorted-subset samples were not fully sequenced, rarefaction indicated. Across subsets, estimated richness was generally greater for naive than for memory populations.

Turning to this clone: What it binds is unknown.

This CDR3 contains 13 residues. CDR1 SGHDN and CDR2 FVKESK come from the germline V gene. The ends were cut back, 6 bases at V and 2 bases at J, with 10 bases in the middle. The chain couples TRBV14 to TRBJ1-1; D might be TRBD1 (5 bases). The receptor was isolated from a man between 18 and 29 years old in good health. Some clones in this sample may be carry-over from other donors' samples. Sample: memory CD4+ T cells from PBMCs. Subset noted: CD45RA-negative fraction. CDR3 region: CASSRQTNTEAFF. CDR3 coding DNA: TGTGCCAGCAGTCGACAGACCAACACTGAAGCTTTCTTT.